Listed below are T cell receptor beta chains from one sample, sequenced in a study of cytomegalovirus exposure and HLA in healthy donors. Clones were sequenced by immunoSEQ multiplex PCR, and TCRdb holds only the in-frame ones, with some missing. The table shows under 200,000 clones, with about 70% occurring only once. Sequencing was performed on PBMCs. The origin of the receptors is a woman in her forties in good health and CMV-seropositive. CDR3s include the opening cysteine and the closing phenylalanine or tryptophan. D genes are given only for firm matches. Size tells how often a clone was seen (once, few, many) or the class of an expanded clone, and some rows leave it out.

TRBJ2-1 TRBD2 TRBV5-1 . CASSWGLAGGNYNEQFF TGCGCCAGCAGCTGGGGACTAGCGGGGGGGAACTACAATGAGCAGTTCTTC
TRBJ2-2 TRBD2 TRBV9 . CASSVGSLAGNTGELFF TGTGCCAGCAGCGTAGGATCGCTAGCGGGAAACACCGGGGAGCTGTTTTTT
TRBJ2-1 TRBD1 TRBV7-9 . CASSFGQGAGNEQFF TGTGCCAGCAGCTTCGGACAGGGGGCGGGCAATGAGCAGTTCTTC
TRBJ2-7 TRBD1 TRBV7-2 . CASSLGTGTGTYEQYF TGTGCCAGCAGCTTAGGGACCGGGACAGGGACCTACGAGCAGTACTTC
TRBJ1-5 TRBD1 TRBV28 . CASSPRTGHQPQHF TGTGCCAGCAGTCCCCGGACAGGGCATCAGCCCCAGCATTTT
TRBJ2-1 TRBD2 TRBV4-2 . CASRDLTSGLEQFF TGTGCCAGCCGGGATCTTACTAGCGGGCTTGAGCAGTTCTTC
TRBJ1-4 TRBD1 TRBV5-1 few CASSSDRQGARGKLFF TGCGCCAGCAGCTCGGACAGACAGGGGGCGCGGGGAAAACTGTTTTTT
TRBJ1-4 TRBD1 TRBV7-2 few CASSSLFGTGSATNEKLFF TGTGCCAGCAGCTCCCTGTTCGGGACAGGGAGTGCAACTAATGAAAAACTGTTTTTT
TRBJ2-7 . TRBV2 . CASPETDLPAYEQYF TGTGCCAGCCCCGAGACAGACCTCCCTGCCTACGAGCAGTACTTC
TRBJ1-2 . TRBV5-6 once CASSRSAEDYGYTF TGTGCCAGCAGCCGGTCGGCGGAGGACTATGGCTACACCTTC
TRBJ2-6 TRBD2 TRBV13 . CASSPVLAGASSGANVLTF TGTGCCAGCAGCCCTGTACTAGCGGGAGCCTCCTCTGGGGCCAACGTCCTGACTTTC
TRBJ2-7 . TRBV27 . CASSPNLRGREQYF TGTGCCAGCAGTCCTAACCTCAGGGGGAGGGAGCAGTACTTC
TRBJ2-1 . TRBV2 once CASSPGWPYNEQFF TGTGCCAGCAGTCCGGGATGGCCGTACAATGAGCAGTTCTTC
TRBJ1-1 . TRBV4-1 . CASSQRTPGQEGAFF TGCGCCAGCAGCCAACGGACCCCGGGACAAGAGGGAGCTTTCTTT
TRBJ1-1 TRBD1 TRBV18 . CASSLGQPMNTEAFF TGTGCCAGCTCCCTGGGACAGCCGATGAACACTGAAGCTTTCTTT
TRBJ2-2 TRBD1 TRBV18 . CASSRTGGGGELFF TGTGCCAGCTCACGCACAGGGGGCGGCGGGGAGCTGTTTTTT
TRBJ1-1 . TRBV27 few CASSFGGGTEAFF TGTGCCAGCAGTTTCGGGGGTGGCACTGAAGCTTTCTTT
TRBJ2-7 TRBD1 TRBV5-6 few CASSRDSTYEQYF TGTGCCAGCAGCCGGGACAGCACCTACGAGCAGTACTTC
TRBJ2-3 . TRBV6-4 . CASSDLRSDTQYF TGTGCCAGCAGTGACTTGCGTTCAGATACGCAGTATTTT
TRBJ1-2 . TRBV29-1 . CSAGGDSGYTF TGCAGCGCCGGCGGGGATTCTGGCTACACCTTC
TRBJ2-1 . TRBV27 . CASSSAGPYNEQFF TGTGCCAGCAGTTCGGCGGGGCCCTACAATGAGCAGTTCTTC
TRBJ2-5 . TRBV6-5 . CASLGDQETQYF TGTGCCAGCCTGGGAGACCAAGAGACCCAGTACTTC
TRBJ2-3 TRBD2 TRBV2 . CASLLASDTQYF TGTGCCAGCCTACTAGCGAGCGATACGCAGTATTTT
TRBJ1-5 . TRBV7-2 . CASSSRQGGNQPQNF TGTGCCAGCAGCTCACGGCAGGGAGGCAATCAGCCCCAGAATTTT
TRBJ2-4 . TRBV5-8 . CASSLQGSISKNIQYF TGTGCCAGCAGCTTGCAGGGGTCCATCTCCAAAAACATTCAGTACTTC
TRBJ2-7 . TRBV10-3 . CAIKVQGYEQYF TGTGCCATCAAGGTACAGGGATACGAGCAGTACTTC
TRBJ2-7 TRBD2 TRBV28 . CASNGLAGYEQYF TGTGCCAGCAATGGGCTAGCGGGATACGAGCAGTACTTC
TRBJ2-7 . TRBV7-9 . CASSTPLAEGDEQYF TGTGCCAGCAGCACCCCGCTAGCGGAGGGGGACGAGCAGTACTTC
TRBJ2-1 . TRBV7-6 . CASSSGGSYNEQFF TGTGCCAGCAGCTCGGGCGGGTCCTACAATGAGCAGTTCTTC